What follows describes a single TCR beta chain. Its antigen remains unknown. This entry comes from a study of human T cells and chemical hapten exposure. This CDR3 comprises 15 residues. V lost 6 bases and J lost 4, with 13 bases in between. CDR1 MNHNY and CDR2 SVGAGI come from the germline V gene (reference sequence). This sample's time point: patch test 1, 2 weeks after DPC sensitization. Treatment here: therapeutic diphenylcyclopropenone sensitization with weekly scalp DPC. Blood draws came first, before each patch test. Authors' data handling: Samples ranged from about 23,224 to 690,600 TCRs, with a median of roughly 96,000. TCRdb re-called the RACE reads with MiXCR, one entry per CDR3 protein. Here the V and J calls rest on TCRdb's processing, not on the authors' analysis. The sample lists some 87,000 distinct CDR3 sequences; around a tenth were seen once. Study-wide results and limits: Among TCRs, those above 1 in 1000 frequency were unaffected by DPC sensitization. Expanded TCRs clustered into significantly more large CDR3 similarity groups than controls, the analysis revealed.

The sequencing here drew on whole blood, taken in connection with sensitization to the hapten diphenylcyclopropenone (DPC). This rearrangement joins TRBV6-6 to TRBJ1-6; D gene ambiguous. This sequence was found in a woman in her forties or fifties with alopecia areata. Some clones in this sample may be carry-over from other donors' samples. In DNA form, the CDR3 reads TGTGCCAGCAGCCCACTCGGGAGTTATAATTCACCCCTCCACTTT. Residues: CASSPLGSYNSPLHF.